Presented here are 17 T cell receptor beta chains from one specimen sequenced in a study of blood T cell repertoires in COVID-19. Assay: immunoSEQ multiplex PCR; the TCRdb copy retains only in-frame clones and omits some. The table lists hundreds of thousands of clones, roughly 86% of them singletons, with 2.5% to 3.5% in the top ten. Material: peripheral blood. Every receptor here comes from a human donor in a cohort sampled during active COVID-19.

The DNA for the CDR3 is TGCGCCAGCAGTTATGAAACTAGCGGGGCGAACACCGGGGAGCTGTTTTTT. Its protein is CASSYETSGANTGELFF. The chain uses TRBV10-2 and TRBJ2-2, with 10 bases aligning to TRBD2. Losses at the gene ends were 5 bases for V and 0 bases for J; bases not matched to a gene: 6. Germline CDR1 WSHSY, CDR2 SAAADI. The CDR3 contains 17 residues.

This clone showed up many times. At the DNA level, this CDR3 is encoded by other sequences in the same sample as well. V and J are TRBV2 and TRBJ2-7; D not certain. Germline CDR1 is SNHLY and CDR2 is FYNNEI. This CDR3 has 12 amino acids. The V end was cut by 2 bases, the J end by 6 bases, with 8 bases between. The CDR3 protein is CASSEQIFEQYF. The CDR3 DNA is TGTGCCAGCAGTGAACAGATTTTCGAGCAGTACTTC.

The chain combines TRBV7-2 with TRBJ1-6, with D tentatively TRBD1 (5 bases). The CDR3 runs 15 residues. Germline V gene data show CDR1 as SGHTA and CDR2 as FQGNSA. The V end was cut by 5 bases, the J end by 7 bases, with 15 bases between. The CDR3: CASSKRGQSNSPLHF. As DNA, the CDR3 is TGTGCCAGCAGCAAAAGGGGCCAGTCGAATTCACCCCTCCACTTT.

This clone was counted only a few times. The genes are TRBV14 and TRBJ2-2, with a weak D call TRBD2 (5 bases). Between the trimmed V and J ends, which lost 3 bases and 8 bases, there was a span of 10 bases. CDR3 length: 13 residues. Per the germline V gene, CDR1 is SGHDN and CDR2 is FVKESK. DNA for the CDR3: TGTGCCAGCAGCCATAATATAGCGGGGGAGCTGTTTTTT. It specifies CASSHNIAGELFF.

The CDR3 is CATSDHGLAAGTDTQYF. CDR3 DNA sequence: TGTGCCACCAGTGACCATGGACTAGCGGCGGGCACAGATACGCAGTATTTT. The chain employs TRBV24-1 and TRBJ2-3, with TRBD2 matching 10 bases. CDR3 size: 17 residues. J was trimmed by 1 base and V by 4 bases; bases with no gene match: 7. Germline-derived CDR1 and CDR2 are KGHDR and SFDVKD.

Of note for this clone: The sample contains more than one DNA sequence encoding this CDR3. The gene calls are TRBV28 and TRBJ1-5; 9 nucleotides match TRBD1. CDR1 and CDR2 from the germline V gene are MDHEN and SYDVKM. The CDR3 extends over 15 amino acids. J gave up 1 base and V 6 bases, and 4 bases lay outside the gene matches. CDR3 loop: CASSSDRGSNQPQHF. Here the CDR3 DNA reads TGTGCCAGCAGCTCCGACAGGGGGAGCAATCAGCCCCAGCATTTT.

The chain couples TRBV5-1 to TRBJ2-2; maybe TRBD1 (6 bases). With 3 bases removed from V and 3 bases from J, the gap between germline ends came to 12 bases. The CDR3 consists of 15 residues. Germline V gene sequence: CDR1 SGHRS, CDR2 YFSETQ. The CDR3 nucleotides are TGCGCCAGCAGCTCGACAGGAGCCTACACCGGGGAGCTGTTTTTT. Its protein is CASSSTGAYTGELFF.

As DNA, the CDR3 is TGTGCCTGGAGTGCGCCCACAGGGGACTCACCCCTCCACTTT. This translates into CAWSAPTGDSPLHF. The genes are TRBV30 and TRBJ1-6, with TRBD1 matching 7 bases. CDR1 and CDR2 (germline): GTSNPN, SVGIG (reference sequence). CDR3 length: 14 amino acids. V shed 1 base and J 10 bases; nucleotides not matched to a gene: 7. Based on the CDR3 plus reference TRBV30 and TRBJ1-6, the full variable domain is SQTIHQWPATLVQPVGSPLSLECTVEGTSNPNLYWYRQAAGRGLQLLFYSVGIGQISSEVPQNLSASRPQDRQFILSSKKLLLSDSGFYLCAWSAPTGDSPLHFGNGTRLTVT.

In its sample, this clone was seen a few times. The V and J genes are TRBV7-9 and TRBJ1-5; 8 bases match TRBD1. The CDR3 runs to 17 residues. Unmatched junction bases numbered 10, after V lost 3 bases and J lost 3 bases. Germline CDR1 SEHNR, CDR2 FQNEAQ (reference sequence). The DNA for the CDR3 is TGTGCCAGCAGCTTCGGGGGCTGGGGACAGGACAATCAGCCCCAGCATTTT. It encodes CASSFGGWGQDNQPQHF.

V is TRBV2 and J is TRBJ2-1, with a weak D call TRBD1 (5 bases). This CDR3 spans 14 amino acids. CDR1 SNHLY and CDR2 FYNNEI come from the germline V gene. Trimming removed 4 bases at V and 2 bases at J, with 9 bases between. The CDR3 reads CASSVGRAYNEQFF. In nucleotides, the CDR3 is TGTGCCAGCAGTGTGGGGCGAGCCTACAATGAGCAGTTCTTC. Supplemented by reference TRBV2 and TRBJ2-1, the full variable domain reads EPEVTQTPSHQVTQMGQEVILRCVPISNHLYFYWYRQILGQKVEFLVSFYNNEISEKSEIFDDQFSVERPDGSNFTLKIRSTKLEDSAMYFCASSVGRAYNEQFFGPGTRLTVL.

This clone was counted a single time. CDR3 residues: CASSLLTGANVLTF. The CDR3, as DNA: TGTGCCAGCAGCCTACTCACTGGGGCCAACGTCCTGACTTTC. The chain uses TRBV7-8 and TRBJ2-6, with D hard to call. Germline V gene data show CDR1 as SGHVS and CDR2 as FQNEAQ. This CDR3 comprises 14 residues. Between the trimmed V and J ends, which lost 5 bases and 2 bases, there was a span of 7 bases.

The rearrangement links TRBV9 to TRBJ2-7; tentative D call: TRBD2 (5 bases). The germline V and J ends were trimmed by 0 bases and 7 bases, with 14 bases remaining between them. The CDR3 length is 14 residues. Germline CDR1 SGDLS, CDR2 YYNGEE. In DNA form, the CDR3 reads TGTGCCAGCAGCGTAGGCCCCGGACCGGGGGAGCAGTACTTC. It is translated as CASSVGPGPGEQYF.

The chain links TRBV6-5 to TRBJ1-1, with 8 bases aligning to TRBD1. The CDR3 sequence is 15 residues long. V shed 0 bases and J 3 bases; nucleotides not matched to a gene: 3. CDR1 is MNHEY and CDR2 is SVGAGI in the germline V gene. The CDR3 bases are TGTGCCAGCAGTTACTCGAACAGGGGGGACACTGAAGCTTTCTTT. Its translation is CASSYSNRGDTEAFF.

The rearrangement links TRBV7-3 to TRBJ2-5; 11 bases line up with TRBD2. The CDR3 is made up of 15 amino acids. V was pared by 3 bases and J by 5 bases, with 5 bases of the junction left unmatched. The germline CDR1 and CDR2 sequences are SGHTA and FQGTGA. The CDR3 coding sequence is TGTGCCAGCAGCTTGGGGAGGACTAGCGGGGAGACCCAGTACTTC. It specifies CASSLGRTSGETQYF.

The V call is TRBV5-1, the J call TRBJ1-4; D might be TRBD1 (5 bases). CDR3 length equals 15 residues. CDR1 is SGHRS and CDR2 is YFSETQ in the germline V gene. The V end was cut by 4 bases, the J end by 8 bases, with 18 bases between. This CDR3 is CASSPVGRGIEKLFF. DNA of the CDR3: TGCGCCAGCAGCCCGGTTGGCCGGGGGATCGAAAAACTGTTTTTT.

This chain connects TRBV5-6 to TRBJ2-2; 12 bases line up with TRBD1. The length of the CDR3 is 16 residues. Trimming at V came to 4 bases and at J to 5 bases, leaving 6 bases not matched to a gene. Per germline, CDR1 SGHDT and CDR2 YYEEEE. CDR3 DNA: TGTGCCAGCAGCGCCGGGACAGGGGGCTGGACCGGGGAGCTGTTTTTT. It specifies CASSAGTGGWTGELFF.

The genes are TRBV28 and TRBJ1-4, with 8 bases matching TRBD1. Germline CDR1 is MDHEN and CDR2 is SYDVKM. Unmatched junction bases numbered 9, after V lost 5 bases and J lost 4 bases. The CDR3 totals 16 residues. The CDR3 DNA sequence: TGTGCCAGCAGTATTTCCTCAGGGGGCTATAATGAAAAACTGTTTTTT. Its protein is CASSISSGGYNEKLFF.